The entry that follows covers one TCR beta chain sequence. Different DNA sequences within this sample yield the same CDR3. The PCR had 60 Vbeta and 13 Jbeta primers. Profiling relied on immunoSEQ multiplex PCR, and the TCRdb table lists in-frame clones only, not all of them. The sample has fewer than 130,000 clones; around 88% are singletons. This sample was taken from a study of cytomegalovirus exposure and HLA in healthy donors. Germline assignment: CDR1 SGHRS and CDR2 YFSETQ. V was trimmed by 0 bases and J by 1 base, leaving 8 bases between them. CDR3 length equals 15 residues. The receptor was derived from a man in his forties in good health and CMV-seronegative. The sample comprised PBMCs. V usage is TRBV5-1 and J usage is TRBJ1-5, with D perhaps matching TRBD1 (5 bases). DNA for the CDR3: TGCGCCAGCAGCTTGGAAGGGGCAAGCAATCAGCCCCAGCATTTT. Translating it yields CASSLEGASNQPQHF.